What follows describes a single TCR beta chain. The data are from a study of beta chain features in type 1 diabetes. Turning to the study itself: Age and gender were similar between patients and healthy donors, as were cell yields.

With 4 bases clipped from V and 7 bases from J, the junction kept 11 bases outside the gene matches. The CDR3 is 16 amino acids. Germline values: CDR1 MGHRA, CDR2 YSYEKL. Reverse transcription of all isolated RNA meant that expressed TCRB transcripts were sequenced. Mean read depth for naive, central memory and regulatory T cell samples was about 3.6 million reads. The protocol was immunoSEQ multiplex PCR, while the TCRdb copy is restricted to in-frame clones and leaves out a portion. The table records around 240,000 clones, 9% to 10% of them present only once. The chain has TRBV4-1 and TRBJ1-4, with 8 bases lining up with TRBD1. The source material was naive CD4+ T cells from blood. This receptor was obtained from a young woman in good health. This CDR3 reads CASSPGQGAGGEKLFF. CDR3 nucleotides: TGCGCCAGCAGCCCAGGGCAGGGGGCTGGTGGTGAAAAACTGTTTTTT.